These 3 T cell receptor beta chains came from one sample sequenced in a study of blood T cell repertoires in COVID-19. The protocol was immunoSEQ multiplex PCR, while the TCRdb copy is restricted to in-frame clones and leaves out a portion. Among roughly 300,000 clones, about nine tenths were seen once, and the ten largest hold more than 0.95%. The sequencing sample was made of PBMCs or T cells enriched from blood (not recorded which). These receptors were obtained from a woman younger than 45 who had recovered from COVID-19.

V usage is TRBV27 and J usage is TRBJ1-1; the D is unclear. The CDR3 is made up of 13 amino acids. V was cut by 2 bases and J by 3 bases, with 7 bases left in between. CDR1 and CDR2 from the germline V gene are MNHEY and SMNVEV (reference sequence). CDR3 loop: CASSLRGHTEAFF. CDR3 nucleotides: TGTGCCAGCAGTTTACGGGGTCACACTGAAGCTTTCTTT.

The V gene is TRBV5-1, the J gene TRBJ2-3; 11 positions match TRBD2. CDR3 length equals 16 residues. Germline CDR1 is SGHRS and CDR2 is YFSETQ. The junction had 4 bases not matched to a gene; V was cut back by 0 bases and J by 4 bases. CDR3 amino acids: CASSLALAGAADTQYF. The CDR3 region has the DNA TGCGCCAGCAGCTTGGCACTAGCGGGAGCGGCAGATACGCAGTATTTT.

The gene calls are TRBV7-8 and TRBJ2-3; possible D gene TRBD2, 6 bases. Germline assignment: CDR1 SGHVS and CDR2 FQNEAQ. CDR3 length: 14 amino acids. V was shortened by 5 bases and J by 5 bases, with 14 bases between the two germline ends. The CDR3 reads CASSPTRLGDTQYF. CDR3 coding DNA: TGTGCCAGCAGCCCCACCCGACTAGGAGATACGCAGTATTTT.